This T cell receptor beta chain was sequenced during a study of identical twins. There are 16 residues in the CDR3. Germline V gene lookup returns CDR1 DFQATT and CDR2 SNEGSKA (reference sequence). Trimming took off 3 bases at V and 0 bases at J, with 18 bases between the two ends. TCRdb reanalysed the 5' RACE reads using MiXCR and keeps one entry per CDR3 protein. The table records roughly 540,000 distinct CDR3 sequences, less than 25% of them present only once. These records were also assigned to another study, of T cells expressing NK-cell markers. According to that study: Restriction of the sorted population to alpha-beta TCR T cells was achieved in several experiments with an anti-gamma-delta TCR antibody. Dominant NKG2C+ clonotypes in about six donors made up about 1.0-7.5% of CD8+ T cells.

This sequence joins TRBV20-1 and TRBJ2-7, with a weak D call TRBD2 (5 bases). This receptor was identified in a woman aged 18-35 years in good health. Material for sequencing was CD4+ T cells sorted from blood. CDR3 bases: TGCAGTGCTAGTCCCCGGACTCAACTATTCTCCTACGAGCAGTACTTC. Its protein is CSASPRTQLFSYEQYF.